Listed below are T cell receptor beta chains from one sample, sequenced in a study of Ad26.COV2.S vaccination and SARS-CoV-2 variants. Method: immunoSEQ multiplex PCR; TCRdb's copy keeps in-frame clones and lacks some. The sample has about 680,000 clones; approximately 88% are singletons. The sequenced sample was peripheral blood, obtained in a trial of Ad26.COV2.S vaccine versus placebo. The receptors originated from a person between 18 and 60 years old who received the Ad26.COV2.S COVID-19 vaccine or a placebo. The CDR3 runs from the conserved cysteine through the conserved F or W. The D gene is left open where the match is weak. A row's size may be missing; if present it is once, few, many or a size class.

CDR3nt | CDR3aa | j_gene | v_gene | d_gene | abundance
TGTGCCAGTGGGAGGCGCACAGATACGCAGTATTTT | CASGRRTDTQYF | TRBJ2-3 | TRBV2 | NA | NA
TGTGCCAGCAGCCCTTTGCGGAGGGCGTACCAAGAGACCCAGTACTTC | CASSPLRRAYQETQYF | TRBJ2-5 | TRBV7-9 | NA | NA
TGTGCCAGCAGCTTAGCGGCACAGCCGGCCGAGCAGTACTTC | CASSLAAQPAEQYF | TRBJ2-7 | TRBV7-9 | NA | NA
TGTGCCAGCAGTGGACAGGGGGCTAACACCGGGGAGCTGTTTTTT | CASSGQGANTGELFF | TRBJ2-2 | TRBV2 | TRBD1 | NA
TGTGCCAGCAATCCCGGACAGGCGTTAAGGCAGCCCCAGCATTTT | CASNPGQALRQPQHF | TRBJ1-5 | TRBV6-5 | TRBD1 | NA
TGTGCCAGTAGTACAGGGCAGGGTCTGTTCTTC | CASSTGQGLFF | TRBJ2-1 | TRBV19 | NA | NA
TGTGCCAGCAGTGACAGGGGGCATGCCGGGGAGCTGTTTTTT | CASSDRGHAGELFF | TRBJ2-2 | TRBV6-4 | TRBD1 | once
TGTGCCAGCAGCCCTGGGGAGGCAGATACGCAGTATTTT | CASSPGEADTQYF | TRBJ2-3 | TRBV25-1 | NA | NA
TGTGCCAGCAGCTGGAGGGCAGCGGGAGGTAACACCGGGGAGCTGTTTTTT | CASSWRAAGGNTGELFF | TRBJ2-2 | TRBV4-2 | TRBD2 | NA
TGTGCCAGTAGTATAGGGTGGGCCTCCTACAATGAGCAGTTCTTC | CASSIGWASYNEQFF | TRBJ2-1 | TRBV19 | NA | once
TGTGCCAGCAGTCCAGGTGGGGGCGCTTTGAATACGCAGTATTTT | CASSPGGGALNTQYF | TRBJ2-3 | TRBV7-2 | NA | NA
TGTGCCAGCAGCTTAGGTCCTAACACAGATACGCAGTATTTT | CASSLGPNTDTQYF | TRBJ2-3 | TRBV11-2 | NA | NA
TGTGCCAGCAGCTTAGTCAACTACGAGCAGTACTTC | CASSLVNYEQYF | TRBJ2-7 | TRBV7-2 | NA | NA
TGCGCCAGCAGCCCAGACAGGGTGTTGGCAGATACGCAGTATTTT | CASSPDRVLADTQYF | TRBJ2-3 | TRBV5-1 | TRBD1 | NA
TGTGCCAGCAGTTGGTCCGGCCGGCGGCCTTACGAGCAGTACTTC | CASSWSGRRPYEQYF | TRBJ2-7 | TRBV28 | NA | NA
TGTGCCAGCGCTCACAGGGGATCTGGAAACACCATATATTTT | CASAHRGSGNTIYF | TRBJ1-3 | TRBV27 | TRBD1 | once
TGCGCCAGCAGCTTGGGGGACGCCCCCTACGAGCAGTACTTC | CASSLGDAPYEQYF | TRBJ2-7 | TRBV5-1 | NA | NA
TGTGCCTGGACTTTGGTCGGGGGGTCTGGCGGGGAGCTGTTTTTT | CAWTLVGGSGGELFF | TRBJ2-2 | TRBV30 | TRBD2 | NA
TGTGCCAGCAGCCAAGACCCACGTCAAGGTGGCTACACCTTC | CASSQDPRQGGYTF | TRBJ1-2 | TRBV3-1/TRBV3-2 | NA | NA
TGCGCCAGCCGTGGCACCAATCAGCCCCAGCATTTT | CASRGTNQPQHF | TRBJ1-5 | TRBV5-1 | NA | NA
TGTGCCAGCAGTTACTCGATCTCGACCCAGTACTTC | CASSYSISTQYF | TRBJ2-5 | TRBV6-2/TRBV6-3 | NA | NA
TGTGCCTCGCACGCTGGGGCCAACGTCCTGACTTTC | CASHAGANVLTF | TRBJ2-6 | TRBV30 | NA | NA
TGTGCCAGCAGTTTAATACAGGGAAGGACTGAAGCTTTCTTT | CASSLIQGRTEAFF | TRBJ1-1 | TRBV27 | NA | NA
TGTGCCAGCAGTGAAATCAGCCACCGGGTGTCGGAGCAGTACTTC | CASSEISHRVSEQYF | TRBJ2-7 | TRBV2 | NA | NA
TGTGCCAGCAGCTTAGACGGGGCGAAAGAGACCCAGTACTTC | CASSLDGAKETQYF | TRBJ2-5 | TRBV7-2 | NA | once
TGTGCCAGCAGCGTAGTTAGCGGGCCGTTTAATGAGCAGTTCTTC | CASSVVSGPFNEQFF | TRBJ2-1 | TRBV9 | TRBD2 | NA
TGTGCCAGCAGCAAAGATTCCCTTGACAGGGGGGAGACCCAGTACTTC | CASSKDSLDRGETQYF | TRBJ2-5 | TRBV21-1 | NA | NA
TGTGCCAGCAGCTTCGGGCTCGGACTAGCGGGGGCAGATACGCAGTATTTT | CASSFGLGLAGADTQYF | TRBJ2-3 | TRBV7-2 | TRBD2 | NA
TGTGCCAGCAGTCCTCGGCTGAACACTGAAGCTTTCTTT | CASSPRLNTEAFF | TRBJ1-1 | TRBV12-3/TRBV12-4 | NA | NA
TGTGCCACCAGCACACGGACAGGGGGCTTAAAAGATACGCAGTATTTT | CATSTRTGGLKDTQYF | TRBJ2-3 | TRBV15 | TRBD1 | NA
TGTGCCAGTAGGGCGGTGGGGGGCTACGAGCAGTACTTC | CASRAVGGYEQYF | TRBJ2-7 | TRBV19 | NA | NA
TGTGCCAGCAGCTTAGTATGGGGTCCGAGAAACAATCAGCCCCAGCATTTT | CASSLVWGPRNNQPQHF | TRBJ1-5 | TRBV7-8 | NA | few
TGTGCCAGCAGTAAAACAGGGGAGAACACTGAAGCTTTCTTT | CASSKTGENTEAFF | TRBJ1-1 | TRBV6-2/TRBV6-3 | TRBD1 | NA
TGTGCCAGCAGCTTCGAGGGATACAATGAGCAGTTCTTC | CASSFEGYNEQFF | TRBJ2-1 | TRBV7-2 | NA | once
TGTGCCAGCAGCTTAGAGGTTCGGACCGCAATCCCCCTAAGCTACACCTTC | CASSLEVRTAIPLSYTF | TRBJ1-2 | TRBV7-2 | NA | NA
TGTGCCAGCAGTTACTCGATAACAAGGAGCTCCTACGAGCAGTACTTC | CASSYSITRSSYEQYF | TRBJ2-7 | TRBV6-5 | NA | once
TGTGCCAGCAGCCCCTCGGGGCGGGGGCAGTTCAATTCACCCCTCCACTTT | CASSPSGRGQFNSPLHF | TRBJ1-6 | TRBV9 | NA | NA